These 9 T cell receptor beta chains share one sample of origin, sequenced in a study of OX40 agonist ivuxolimab in advanced cancers. Library prep was done by the immunoSEQ multiplex PCR assay. Imported from immuneACCESS, the table was reduced by TCRdb to in-frame sequences with V and J called. These copies leave out some clones; in studies compared against another copy, an unresolved V gene accounts for under half, and the cause of the remainder is not known. The sample table holds approximately 60,000 clones, of which roughly 84% were seen once. Around 26% of the sample is taken by the ten largest. The sample was CD4+ or CD8+ T cells sorted from blood, taken in a trial of the OX40 agonist ivuxolimab. The origin of the receptors is an adult with an advanced solid tumor such as melanoma, head and neck, liver or kidney cancer.

The chain has TRBV30 and TRBJ1-2; 9 bases line up with TRBD1. The CDR3 loop spans 14 amino acids. Unmatched junction bases numbered 8, after V lost 2 bases and J lost 7 bases. CDR1 GTSNPN and CDR2 SVGIG come from the germline V gene (reference sequence). CDR3 region: CAWSIGQGSIGYTF. CDR3 bases: TGTGCCTGGAGTATTGGACAGGGGTCGATTGGCTACACCTTC.

V is TRBV27 and J is TRBJ1-4; D is ambiguous. Germline V gene data show CDR1 as MNHEY and CDR2 as SMNVEV (reference sequence). This CDR3 is built from 14 residues. Trimming removed 3 bases at V and 11 bases at J, with 16 bases between. The CDR3 here is CASSFKDPAEKLFF. CDR3 nucleotides: TGTGCCAGCAGTTTTAAAGACCCGGCTGAGAAACTGTTTTTT.

V and J are TRBV19 and TRBJ1-3; D may be TRBD1 (5 bases). The CDR3 is 13 amino acids. The germline V gene encodes CDR1 LNHDA and CDR2 SQIVND (reference sequence). Trimming removed 10 bases at V and 4 bases at J, with 14 bases between. Written as DNA, the CDR3 is TGTGCCACGGGCCTGGGACCCGGAAACACCATATATTTT. Protein: CATGLGPGNTIYF.

This clone came up a few times. The chain links TRBV9 to TRBJ1-5, with TRBD1 matching 9 bases. The CDR3 loop spans 16 amino acids. From germline, CDR1 is SGDLS and CDR2 YYNGEE. After removal of 3 bases from V and 0 bases from J, the junction contained 4 bases not matched to a gene. The DNA of the CDR3 is TGTGCCAGCAGCGCGGGACAGGGCTTTAGCAATCAGCCCCAGCATTTT. It yields the protein CASSAGQGFSNQPQHF.

This clone was recorded once. The genes are TRBV19 and TRBJ1-5; D is perhaps TRBD1 (6 bases). Germline CDR1 and CDR2: LNHDA and SQIVND (reference sequence). The CDR3 length is 17 residues. With 1 base removed from V and 0 bases from J, the gap between germline ends came to 13 bases. In DNA, the CDR3 is TGTGCCAGTAGTATAGGGGGCAGGGGTTATAGCAATCAGCCCCAGCATTTT. It codes for CASSIGGRGYSNQPQHF.

The chain couples TRBV5-6 to TRBJ1-5; 9 nucleotides align to TRBD1. Germline-derived CDR1 and CDR2 are SGHDT and YYEEEE. Trimming at V came to 4 bases and at J to 5 bases, leaving 7 bases not matched to a gene. The CDR3 has 15 residues. Here the CDR3 DNA reads TGTGCCAGCAGCGATGGCACAGGGGGCTATCAGCCCCAGCATTTT. Translation: CASSDGTGGYQPQHF. The variable domain in full, completed from reference TRBV5-6 and TRBJ1-5, reads DAGVTQSPTHLIKTRGQQVTLRCSPKSGHDTVSWYQQALGQGPQFIFQYYEEEERQRGNFPDRFSGHQFPNYSSELNVNALLLGDSALYLCASSDGTGGYQPQHFGDGTRLSIL.

The chain carries TRBV6-5 and TRBJ1-1; D remains ambiguous. V dropped 2 bases and J dropped 1 base, with 14 bases sitting between them. Germline V gene lookup returns CDR1 MNHEY and CDR2 SVGAGI. The CDR3 is 16 residues long. The CDR3 DNA is TGTGCCAGCAGTTACGATAGGGCTGTACAGAACACTGAAGCTTTCTTT. Its translation is CASSYDRAVQNTEAFF.

The chain couples TRBV21-1 to TRBJ2-4. TRBV21-1 corresponds to a pseudogene. The CDR3 is 16 residues long. CDR3 DNA: TGTGCCAGCAGTTCAACCCCTGCCTTAGCCAAAAACATTCAGTACTTC. It specifies CASSSTPALAKNIQYF.

This clone was seen a single time. This CDR3 reads CAWSVNDSPLHF. Here the CDR3 DNA reads TGTGCCTGGAGTGTAAATGATTCACCCCTCCACTTT. The chain uses TRBV30 and TRBJ1-6; D is uncertain. The CDR3 is 12 residues long. Germline V lookup: CDR1 GTSNPN, CDR2 SVGIG (reference sequence). With 0 bases removed from V and 8 bases from J, the gap between germline ends came to 5 bases.